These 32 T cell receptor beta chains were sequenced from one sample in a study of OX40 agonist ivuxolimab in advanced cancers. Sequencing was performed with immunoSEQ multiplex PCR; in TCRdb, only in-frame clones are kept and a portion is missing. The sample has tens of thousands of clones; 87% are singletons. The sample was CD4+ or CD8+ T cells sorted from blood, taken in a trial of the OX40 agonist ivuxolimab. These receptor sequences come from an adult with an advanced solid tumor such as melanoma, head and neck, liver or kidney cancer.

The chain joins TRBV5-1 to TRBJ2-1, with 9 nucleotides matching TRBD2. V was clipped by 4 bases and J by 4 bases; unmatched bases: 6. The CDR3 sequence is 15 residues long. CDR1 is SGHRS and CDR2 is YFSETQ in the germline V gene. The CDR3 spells CASSAGTSQYNEQFF. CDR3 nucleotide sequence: TGCGCCAGCAGCGCAGGGACTAGCCAATACAATGAGCAGTTCTTC.

CDR3 nucleotide sequence: TGTGCCACCAGCAGAGAAAGGAGTTACAGGGACCGTGAAGCTTTCTTT. Encoded protein: CATSRERSYRDREAFF. V gene TRBV15 combines with J gene TRBJ1-1; D possibly corresponds to TRBD1 (6 bases). Germline-derived CDR1 and CDR2 are LNHNV and YYDKDF (reference sequence). V lost 0 bases and J lost 7, with 18 bases in between. This CDR3 has 16 residues.

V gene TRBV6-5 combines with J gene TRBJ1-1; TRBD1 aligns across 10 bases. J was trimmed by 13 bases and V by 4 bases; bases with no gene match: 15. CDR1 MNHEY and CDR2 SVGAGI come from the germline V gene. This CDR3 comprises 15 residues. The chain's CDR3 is CASSFRDRGPPGVFF. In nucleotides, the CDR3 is TGTGCCAGCAGTTTCCGGGACAGGGGCCCCCCGGGGGTTTTCTTT.

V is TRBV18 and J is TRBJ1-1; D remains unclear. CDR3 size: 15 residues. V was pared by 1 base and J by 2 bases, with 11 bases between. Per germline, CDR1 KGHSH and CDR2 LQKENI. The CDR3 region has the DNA TGTGCCAGCTCACCACAGAAGGGCGCAAACACTGAAGCTTTCTTT. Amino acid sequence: CASSPQKGANTEAFF. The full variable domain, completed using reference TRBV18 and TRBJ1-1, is NAGVMQNPRHLVRRRGQEARLRCSPMKGHSHVYWYRQLPEEGLKFMVYLQKENIIDESGMPKERFSAEFPKEGPSILRIQQVVRGDSAAYFCASSPQKGANTEAFFGQGTRLTVV.

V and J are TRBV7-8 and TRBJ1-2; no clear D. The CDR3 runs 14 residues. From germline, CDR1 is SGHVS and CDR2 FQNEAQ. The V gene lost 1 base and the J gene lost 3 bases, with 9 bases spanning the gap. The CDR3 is CASSLGLGHYGYTF. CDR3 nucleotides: TGTGCCAGCAGCTTAGGCCTGGGCCACTATGGCTACACCTTC.

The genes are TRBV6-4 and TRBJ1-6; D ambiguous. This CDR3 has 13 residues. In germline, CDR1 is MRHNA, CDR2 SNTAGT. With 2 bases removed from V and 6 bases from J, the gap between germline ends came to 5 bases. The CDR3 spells CASSDRFNSPLHF. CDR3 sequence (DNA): TGTGCCAGCAGTGACAGATTTAATTCACCCCTCCACTTT.

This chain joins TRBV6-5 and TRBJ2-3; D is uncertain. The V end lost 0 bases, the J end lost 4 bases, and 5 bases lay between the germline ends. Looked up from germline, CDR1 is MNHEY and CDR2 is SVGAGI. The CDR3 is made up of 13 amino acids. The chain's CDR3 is CASSYSIPDTQYF. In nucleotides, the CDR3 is TGTGCCAGCAGTTACTCTATTCCAGATACGCAGTATTTT.

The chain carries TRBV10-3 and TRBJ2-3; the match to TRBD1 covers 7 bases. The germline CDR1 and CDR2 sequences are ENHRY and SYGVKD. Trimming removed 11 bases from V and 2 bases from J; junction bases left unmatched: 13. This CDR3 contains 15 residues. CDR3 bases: TGTGCCGCGACACCGGGACAGAAGTCCACAGATACGCAGTATTTT. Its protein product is CAATPGQKSTDTQYF.

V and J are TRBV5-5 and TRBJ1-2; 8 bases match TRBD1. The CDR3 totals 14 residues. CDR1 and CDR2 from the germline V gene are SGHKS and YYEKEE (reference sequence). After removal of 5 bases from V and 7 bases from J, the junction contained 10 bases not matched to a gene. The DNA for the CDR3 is TGTGCCAGCAGTTCGCTACAGGGGGTTGCTGGCTACACCTTC. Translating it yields CASSSLQGVAGYTF.

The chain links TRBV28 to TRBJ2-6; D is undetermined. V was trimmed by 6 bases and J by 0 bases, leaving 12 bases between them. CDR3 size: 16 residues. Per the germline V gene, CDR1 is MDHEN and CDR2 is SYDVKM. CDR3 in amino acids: CASSPAWDSGANVLTF. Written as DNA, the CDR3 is TGTGCCAGCAGCCCCGCCTGGGACTCTGGGGCCAACGTCCTGACTTTC. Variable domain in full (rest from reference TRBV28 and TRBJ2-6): DVKVTQSSRYLVKRTGEKVFLECVQDMDHENMFWYRQDPGLGLRLIYFSYDVKMKEKGDIPEGYSVSREKKERFSLILESASTNQTSMYLCASSPAWDSGANVLTFGAGSRLTVL.

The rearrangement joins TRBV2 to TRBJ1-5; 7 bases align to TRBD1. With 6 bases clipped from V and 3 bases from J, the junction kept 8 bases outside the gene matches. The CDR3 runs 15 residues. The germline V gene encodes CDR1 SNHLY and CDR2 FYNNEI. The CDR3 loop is CASRETGTSNQPQHF. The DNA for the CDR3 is TGTGCCAGCAGGGAGACAGGGACTTCCAATCAGCCCCAGCATTTT.

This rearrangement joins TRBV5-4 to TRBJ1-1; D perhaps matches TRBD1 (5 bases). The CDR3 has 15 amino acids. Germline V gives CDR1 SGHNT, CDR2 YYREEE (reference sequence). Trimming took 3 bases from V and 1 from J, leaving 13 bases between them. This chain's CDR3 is CASSSRDRSNTEAFF. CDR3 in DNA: TGTGCCAGCAGCTCGAGGGACCGATCGAACACTGAAGCTTTCTTT.

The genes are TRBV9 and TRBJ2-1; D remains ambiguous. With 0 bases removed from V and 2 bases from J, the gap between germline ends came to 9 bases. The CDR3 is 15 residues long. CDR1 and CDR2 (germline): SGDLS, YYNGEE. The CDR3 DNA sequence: TGTGCCAGCAGCGTAGTACTTGACGCCTACAATGAGCAGTTCTTC. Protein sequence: CASSVVLDAYNEQFF. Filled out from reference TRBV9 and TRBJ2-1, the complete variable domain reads DSGVTQTPKHLITATGQRVTLRCSPRSGDLSVYWYQQSLDQGLQFLIQYYNGEERAKGNILERFSAQQFPDLHSELNLSSLELGDSALYFCASSVVLDAYNEQFFGPGTRLTVL.

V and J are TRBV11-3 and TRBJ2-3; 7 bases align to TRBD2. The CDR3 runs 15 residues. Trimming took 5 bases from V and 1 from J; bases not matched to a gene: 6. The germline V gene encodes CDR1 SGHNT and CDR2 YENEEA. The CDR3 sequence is CASSQGGERTDTQYF. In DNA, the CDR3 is TGTGCCAGCAGCCAGGGAGGGGAACGCACAGATACGCAGTATTTT.

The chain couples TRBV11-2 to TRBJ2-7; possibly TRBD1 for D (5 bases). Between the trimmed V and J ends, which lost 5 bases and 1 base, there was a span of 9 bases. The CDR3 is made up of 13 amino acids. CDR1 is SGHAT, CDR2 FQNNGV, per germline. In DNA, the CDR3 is TGTGCCAGCAGCCTTTCAGGGTCCTACGAGCAGTACTTC. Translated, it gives CASSLSGSYEQYF.

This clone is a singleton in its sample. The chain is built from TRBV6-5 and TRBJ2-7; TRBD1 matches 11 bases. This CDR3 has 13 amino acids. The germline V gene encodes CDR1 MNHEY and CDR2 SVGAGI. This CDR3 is CASWPDRGQKQYF. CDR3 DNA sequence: TGTGCTTCCTGGCCGGACAGGGGGCAGAAGCAGTACTTC.

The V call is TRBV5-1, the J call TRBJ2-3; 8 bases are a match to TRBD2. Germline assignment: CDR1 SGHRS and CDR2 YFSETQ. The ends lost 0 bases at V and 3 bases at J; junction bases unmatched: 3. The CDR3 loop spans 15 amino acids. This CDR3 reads CASSLATGGTDTQYF. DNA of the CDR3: TGCGCCAGCAGCTTGGCCACGGGAGGGACAGATACGCAGTATTTT.

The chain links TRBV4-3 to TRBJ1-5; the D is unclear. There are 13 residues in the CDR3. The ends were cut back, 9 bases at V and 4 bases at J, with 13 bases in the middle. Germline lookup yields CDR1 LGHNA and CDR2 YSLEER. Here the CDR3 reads CASHELANQPQHF. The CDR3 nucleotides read TGCGCCAGTCATGAATTGGCGAATCAGCCCCAGCATTTT.

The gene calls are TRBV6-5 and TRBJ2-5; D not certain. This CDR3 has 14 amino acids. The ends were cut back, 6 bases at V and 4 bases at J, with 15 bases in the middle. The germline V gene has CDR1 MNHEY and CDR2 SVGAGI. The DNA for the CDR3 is TGTGCCAGCAGCCGCAGTTGGGTGGGAGAGACCCAGTACTTC. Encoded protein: CASSRSWVGETQYF.

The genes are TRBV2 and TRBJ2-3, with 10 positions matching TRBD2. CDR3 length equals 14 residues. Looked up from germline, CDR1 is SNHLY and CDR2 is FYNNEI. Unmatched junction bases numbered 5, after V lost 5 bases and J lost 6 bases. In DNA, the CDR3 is TGTGCCAGCAGTTCTAGCGGGGGATCGGATACGCAGTATTTT. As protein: CASSSSGGSDTQYF.

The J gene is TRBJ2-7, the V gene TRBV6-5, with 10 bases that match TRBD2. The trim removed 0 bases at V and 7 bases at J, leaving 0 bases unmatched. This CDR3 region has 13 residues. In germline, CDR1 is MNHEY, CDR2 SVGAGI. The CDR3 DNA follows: TGTGCCAGCAGTTACTCACTAGCGGGAGAGCAGTACTTC. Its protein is CASSYSLAGEQYF.

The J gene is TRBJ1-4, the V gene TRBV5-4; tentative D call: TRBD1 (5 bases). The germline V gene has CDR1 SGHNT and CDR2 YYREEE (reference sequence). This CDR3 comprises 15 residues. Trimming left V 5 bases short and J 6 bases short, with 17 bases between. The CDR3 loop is CASSPGGARDEKLFF. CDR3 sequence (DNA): TGTGCCAGCAGTCCCGGTGGGGCGAGGGATGAAAAACTGTTTTTT.

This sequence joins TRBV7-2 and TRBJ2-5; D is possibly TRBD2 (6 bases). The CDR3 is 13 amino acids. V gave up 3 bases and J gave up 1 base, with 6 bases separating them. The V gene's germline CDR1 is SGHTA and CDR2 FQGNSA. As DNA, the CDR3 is TGTGCCAGCAGCTTTAGCGGCCAAGAGACCCAGTACTTC. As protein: CASSFSGQETQYF.

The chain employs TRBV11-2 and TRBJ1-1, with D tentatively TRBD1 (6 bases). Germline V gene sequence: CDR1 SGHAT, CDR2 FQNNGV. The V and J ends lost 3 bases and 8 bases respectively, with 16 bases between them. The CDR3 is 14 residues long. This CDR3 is CASSLAGAWREAFF. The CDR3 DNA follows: TGTGCCAGCAGCTTGGCGGGGGCCTGGAGAGAAGCTTTCTTT.

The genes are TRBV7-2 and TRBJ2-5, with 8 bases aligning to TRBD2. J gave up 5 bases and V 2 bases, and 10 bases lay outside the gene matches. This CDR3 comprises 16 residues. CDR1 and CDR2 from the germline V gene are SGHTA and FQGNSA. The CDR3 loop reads CASSLNGGALWETQYF. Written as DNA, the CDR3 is TGTGCCAGCAGCTTAAACGGGGGGGCCCTGTGGGAGACCCAGTACTTC.

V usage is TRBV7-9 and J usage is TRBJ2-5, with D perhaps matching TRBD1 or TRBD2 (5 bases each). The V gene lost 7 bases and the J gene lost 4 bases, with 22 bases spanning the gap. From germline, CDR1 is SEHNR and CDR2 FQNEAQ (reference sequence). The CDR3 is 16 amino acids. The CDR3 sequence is CASKSWGMGRGETQYF. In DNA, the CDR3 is TGTGCCAGCAAGTCTTGGGGTATGGGACGCGGAGAGACCCAGTACTTC.

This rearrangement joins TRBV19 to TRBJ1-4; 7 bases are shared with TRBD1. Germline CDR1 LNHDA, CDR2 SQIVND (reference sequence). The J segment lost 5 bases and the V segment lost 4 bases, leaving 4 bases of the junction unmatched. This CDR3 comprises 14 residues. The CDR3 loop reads CASSKAGGNEKLFF. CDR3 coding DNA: TGTGCCAGTAGTAAGGCAGGGGGGAATGAAAAACTGTTTTTT.

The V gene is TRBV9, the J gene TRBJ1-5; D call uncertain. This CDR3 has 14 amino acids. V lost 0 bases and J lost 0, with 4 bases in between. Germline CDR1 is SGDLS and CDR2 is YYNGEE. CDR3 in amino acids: CASSVDASNQPQHF. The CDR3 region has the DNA TGTGCCAGCAGCGTAGACGCTAGCAATCAGCCCCAGCATTTT. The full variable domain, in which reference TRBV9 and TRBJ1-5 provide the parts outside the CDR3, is DSGVTQTPKHLITATGQRVTLRCSPRSGDLSVYWYQQSLDQGLQFLIQYYNGEERAKGNILERFSAQQFPDLHSELNLSSLELGDSALYFCASSVDASNQPQHFGDGTRLSIL.

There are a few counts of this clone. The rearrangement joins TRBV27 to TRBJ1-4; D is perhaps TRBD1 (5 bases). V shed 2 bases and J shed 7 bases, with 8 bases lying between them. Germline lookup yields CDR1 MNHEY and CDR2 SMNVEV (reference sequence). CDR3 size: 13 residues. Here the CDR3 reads CASSLMDTEKLFF. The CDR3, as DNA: TGTGCCAGCAGTTTAATGGACACTGAAAAACTGTTTTTT. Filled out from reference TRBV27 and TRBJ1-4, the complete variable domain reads EAQVTQNPRYLITVTGKKLTVTCSQNMNHEYMSWYRQDPGLGLRQIYYSMNVEVTDKGDVPEGYKVSRKEKRNFPLILESPSPNQTSLYFCASSLMDTEKLFFGSGTQLSVL.

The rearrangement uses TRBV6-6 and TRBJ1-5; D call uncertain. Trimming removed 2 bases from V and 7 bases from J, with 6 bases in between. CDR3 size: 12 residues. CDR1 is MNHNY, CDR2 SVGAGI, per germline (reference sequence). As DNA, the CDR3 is TGTGCCAGCAGTTACGTCATGCAGCCCCAGCATTTT. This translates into CASSYVMQPQHF.

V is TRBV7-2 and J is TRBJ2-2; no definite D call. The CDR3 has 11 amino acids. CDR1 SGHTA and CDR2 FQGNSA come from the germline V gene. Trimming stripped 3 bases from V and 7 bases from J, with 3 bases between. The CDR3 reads CASSLFGELFF. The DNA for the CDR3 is TGTGCCAGCAGCTTGTTCGGGGAGCTGTTTTTT.

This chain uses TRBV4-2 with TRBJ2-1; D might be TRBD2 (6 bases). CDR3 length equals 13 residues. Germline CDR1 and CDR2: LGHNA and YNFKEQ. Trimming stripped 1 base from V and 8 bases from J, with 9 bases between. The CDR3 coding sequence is TGTGCCAGCAGCCAAGGGGGGGTAGATGAGCAGTTCTTC. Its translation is CASSQGGVDEQFF.